The 8 T cell receptor beta chains below come from one sample, sequenced in a study of T cells in women clearing cervical HPV infection. Here immunoSEQ multiplex PCR was the method, and the copy in TCRdb shows in-frame clones only, minus some. The listing contains 20,000 to 25,000 clones. The sequencing input was blood buffy coat. These receptor sequences come from a woman aged 18-70 years with a cervical HPV16 infection that either progressed to CIN3+ or cleared (not recorded which).

Points on this clone: The observed sequence ends 3 residues before the CDR3 terminus, with the missing tail filled in from the germline J gene. The chain has TRBV6-1 and TRBJ2-3, with TRBD2 identical over 10 bases. CDR3 length: 16 residues. From germline, CDR1 is MNHNS and CDR2 SASEGT. The V segment lost 4 bases and the J segment 5 bases; nucleotides outside the gene matches: 9. The CDR3 loop reads CASSAYSGGSKDTQYF. CDR3 bases read: TGTGCCAGCAGTGCCTATAGCGGGGGGTCCAAAGATACG.

Partial CDR3 DNA: TGTGCCAGCAGGATAGCGGGAGGCTACACCGGGGAG. This codes for CASRIAGGYTGE. The full CDR3 protein reads CASRIAGGYTGELFF. The genes are TRBV7-2 and TRBJ2-2; 10 nucleotides align to TRBD2. Read sequence stops 3 residues before the CDR3 end, and the germline J gene provides the missing end. The CDR3 is made up of 15 amino acids. The V gene end was trimmed by 6 bases and the J gene end by 3 bases; junction bases not matched to a gene: 4. Germline CDR1 is SGHTA and CDR2 is FQGNSA.

To note about this clone: The CDR3 end lies 3 residues beyond the end of the read and is filled in from the germline J gene. The chain links TRBV20-1 to TRBJ2-3; 7 nucleotides agree with TRBD1. This CDR3 has 14 amino acids. Germline values: CDR1 DFQATT, CDR2 SNEGSKA (reference sequence). The CDR3 loop is CSARRQGVFETQYF. CDR3 DNA, as far as it was read: TGCAGTGCTAGACGGCAGGGGGTTTTTGAGACG.

With respect to this clone: The read ends 3 residues early relative to the CDR3; the germline J gene fills the gap. The chain joins TRBV28 to TRBJ2-5; 9 bases agree with TRBD1. The CDR3 totals 16 residues. Germline values: CDR1 MDHEN, CDR2 SYDVKM. J was trimmed by 3 bases and V by 1 base; bases with no gene match: 6. CDR3 residues: CASSLSGTGKEETQYF. The sequenced CDR3 bases are TGTGCCAGCAGTTTATCGGGGACAGGGAAAGAAGAGACC.

For this clone: The sequence runs out 3 residues before the end of the CDR3; the remainder is reconstructed from the germline J gene. The chain combines TRBV12-3 or TRBV12-4 with TRBJ2-2, with no clear D. Trimming removed 3 bases from V and 6 bases from J, with 5 bases in between. The CDR3 has 12 residues. CDR3 sequence: CASSFYAGELFF. Partial CDR3 DNA: TGTGCCAGCAGTTTCTATGCCGGGGAG.

Worth noting for this clone: The DNA ends 3 residues before the CDR3 does, and the rest of the CDR3 is filled in from the germline J gene. The V call is TRBV24-1, the J call TRBJ2-3; TRBD1 matches at 7 bases. The CDR3 spans 12 residues. Trimming at V came to 9 bases and at J to 2 bases, leaving 1 base not matched to a gene. CDR1 and CDR2 from the germline V gene are KGHDR and SFDVKD. The CDR3 here is CATGQDTDTQYF. The covered CDR3 bases are TGTGCCACCGGACAGGACACAGATACG.

Details on this clone: From the germline J gene comes the end of the CDR3, since the read stops 3 residues before it. Other DNA sequences within the sample encode an identical CDR3. The rearrangement joins TRBV9 to TRBJ2-2; no clear D. CDR1 is SGDLS, CDR2 YYNGEE, per germline. The CDR3 sequence is 14 residues long. V dropped 2 bases and J dropped 0 bases, with 5 bases sitting between them. The sequenced CDR3 bases are TGTGCCAGCAGCGTCAGATCGAACACCGGGGAG. Protein sequence: CASSVRSNTGE. The whole CDR3 reads CASSVRSNTGELFF.

Here the CDR3 reads CAISEPGVTEAFF. The CDR3 DNA, read in part, is TGTGCCATCAGTGAGCCAGGGGTTACTGAA. The genes are TRBV10-3 and TRBJ1-1; the D gene is possibly TRBD1 (6 bases). The sequence runs out 3 residues before the end of the CDR3; the remainder is reconstructed from the germline J gene. Germline lookup yields CDR1 ENHRY and CDR2 SYGVKD. The CDR3 sequence is 13 residues long. V lost 2 bases and J lost 5, with 9 bases in between.